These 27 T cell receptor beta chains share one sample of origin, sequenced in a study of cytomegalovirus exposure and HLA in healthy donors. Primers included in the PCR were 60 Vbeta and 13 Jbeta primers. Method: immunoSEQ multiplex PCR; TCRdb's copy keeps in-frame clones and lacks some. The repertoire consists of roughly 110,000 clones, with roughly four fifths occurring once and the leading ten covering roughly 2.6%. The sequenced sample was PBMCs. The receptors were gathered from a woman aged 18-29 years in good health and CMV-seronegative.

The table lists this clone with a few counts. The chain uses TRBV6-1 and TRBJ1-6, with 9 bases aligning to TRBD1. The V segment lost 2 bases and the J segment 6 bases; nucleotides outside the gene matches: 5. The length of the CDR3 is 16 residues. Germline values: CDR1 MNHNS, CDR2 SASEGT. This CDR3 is CASSEIPQGANSPLHF. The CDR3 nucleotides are TGTGCCAGCAGTGAAATCCCACAGGGGGCTAATTCACCCCTCCACTTT.

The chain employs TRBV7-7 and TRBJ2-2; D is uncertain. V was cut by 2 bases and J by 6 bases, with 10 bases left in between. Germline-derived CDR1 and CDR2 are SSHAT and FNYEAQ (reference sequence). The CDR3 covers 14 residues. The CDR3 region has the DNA TGTGCCAGCAGCTTATCAGAGGTTTCCGGGGAGCTGTTTTTT. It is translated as CASSLSEVSGELFF.

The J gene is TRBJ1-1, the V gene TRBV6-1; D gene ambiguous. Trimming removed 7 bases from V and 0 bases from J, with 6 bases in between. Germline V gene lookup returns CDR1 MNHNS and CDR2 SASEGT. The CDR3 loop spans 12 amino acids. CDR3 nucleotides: TGTGCCAGCATTCTCGTGAACACTGAAGCTTTCTTT. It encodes CASILVNTEAFF.

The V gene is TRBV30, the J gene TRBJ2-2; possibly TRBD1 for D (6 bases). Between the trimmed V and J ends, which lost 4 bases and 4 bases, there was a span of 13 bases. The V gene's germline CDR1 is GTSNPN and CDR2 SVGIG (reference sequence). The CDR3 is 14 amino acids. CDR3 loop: CAWTTGRLTGELFF. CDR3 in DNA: TGTGCCTGGACTACAGGGCGACTCACCGGGGAGCTGTTTTTT.

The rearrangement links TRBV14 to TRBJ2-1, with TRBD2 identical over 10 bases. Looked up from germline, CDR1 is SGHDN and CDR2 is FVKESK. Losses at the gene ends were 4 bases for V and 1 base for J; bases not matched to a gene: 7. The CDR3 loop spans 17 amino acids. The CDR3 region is CASSPLAGVQSYNEQFF. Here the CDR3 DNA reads TGTGCCAGCAGCCCCCTAGCGGGAGTACAGTCCTACAATGAGCAGTTCTTC.

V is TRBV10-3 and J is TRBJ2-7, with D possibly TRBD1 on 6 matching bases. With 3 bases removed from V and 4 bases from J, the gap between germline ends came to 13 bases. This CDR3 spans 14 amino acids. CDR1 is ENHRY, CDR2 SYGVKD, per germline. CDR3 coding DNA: TGTGCCATCAGTGATGGACAGTCGACTTACGAGCAGTACTTC. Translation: CAISDGQSTYEQYF.

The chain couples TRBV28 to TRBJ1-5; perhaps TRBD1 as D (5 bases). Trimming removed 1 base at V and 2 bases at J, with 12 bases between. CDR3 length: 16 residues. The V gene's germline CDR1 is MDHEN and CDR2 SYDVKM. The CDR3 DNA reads TGTGCCAGCAGTTTATTTCCAACGGGGGGCAATCAGCCCCAGCATTTT. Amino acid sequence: CASSLFPTGGNQPQHF.

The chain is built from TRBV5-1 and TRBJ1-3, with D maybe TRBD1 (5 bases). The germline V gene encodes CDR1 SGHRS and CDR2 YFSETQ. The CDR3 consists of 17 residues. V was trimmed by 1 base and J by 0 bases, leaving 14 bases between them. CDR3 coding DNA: TGCGCCAGCAGCTTGACCCCCGTGACAGCCTCTGGAAACACCATATATTTT. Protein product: CASSLTPVTASGNTIYF.

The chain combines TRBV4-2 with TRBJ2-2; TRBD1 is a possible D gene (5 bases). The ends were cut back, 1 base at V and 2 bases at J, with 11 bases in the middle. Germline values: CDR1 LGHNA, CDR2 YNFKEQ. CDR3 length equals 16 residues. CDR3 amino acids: CASSQGAGRNTGELFF. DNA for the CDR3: TGTGCCAGCAGCCAAGGGGCAGGGCGCAACACCGGGGAGCTGTTTTTT.

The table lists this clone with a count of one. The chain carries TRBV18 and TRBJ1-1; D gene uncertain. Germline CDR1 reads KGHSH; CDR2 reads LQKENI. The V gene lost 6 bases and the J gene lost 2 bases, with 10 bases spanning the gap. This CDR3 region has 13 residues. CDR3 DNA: TGTGCCAGCTCTGCCGGTCCTAACACTGAAGCTTTCTTT. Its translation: CASSAGPNTEAFF.

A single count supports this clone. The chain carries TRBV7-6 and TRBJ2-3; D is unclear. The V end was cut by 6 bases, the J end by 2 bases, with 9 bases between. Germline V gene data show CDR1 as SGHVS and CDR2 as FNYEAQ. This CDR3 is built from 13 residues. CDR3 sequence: CASSRIATDTQYF. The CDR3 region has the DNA TGTGCCAGCAGTCGTATAGCCACAGATACGCAGTATTTT. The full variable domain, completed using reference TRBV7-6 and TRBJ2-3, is GAGVSQSPRYKVTKRGQDVALRCDPISGHVSLYWYRQALGQGPEFLTYFNYEAQQDKSGLPNDRFSAERPEGSISTLTIQRTEQRDSAMYRCASSRIATDTQYFGPGTRLTVL.

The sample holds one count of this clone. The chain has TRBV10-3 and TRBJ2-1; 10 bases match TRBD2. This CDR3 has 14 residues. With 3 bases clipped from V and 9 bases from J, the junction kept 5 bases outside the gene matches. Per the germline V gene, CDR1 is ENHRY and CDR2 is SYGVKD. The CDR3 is CAISDLAGEGEQFF. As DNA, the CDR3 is TGTGCCATCAGTGACCTAGCGGGAGAAGGTGAGCAGTTCTTC.

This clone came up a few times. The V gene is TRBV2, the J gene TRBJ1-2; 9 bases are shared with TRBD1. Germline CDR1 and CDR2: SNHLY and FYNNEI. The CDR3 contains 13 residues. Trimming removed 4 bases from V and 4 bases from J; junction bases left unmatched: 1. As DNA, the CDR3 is TGTGCCAGCAGTGCGACAGGGGGCTATGGCTACACCTTC. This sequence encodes CASSATGGYGYTF.

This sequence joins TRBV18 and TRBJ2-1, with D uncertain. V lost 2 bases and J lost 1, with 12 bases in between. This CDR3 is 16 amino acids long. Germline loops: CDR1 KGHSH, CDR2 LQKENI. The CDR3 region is CASSPSAPKSYNEQFF. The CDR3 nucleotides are TGTGCCAGCTCACCATCAGCGCCTAAGTCCTACAATGAGCAGTTCTTC. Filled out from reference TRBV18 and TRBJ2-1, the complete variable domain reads NAGVMQNPRHLVRRRGQEARLRCSPMKGHSHVYWYRQLPEEGLKFMVYLQKENIIDESGMPKERFSAEFPKEGPSILRIQQVVRGDSAAYFCASSPSAPKSYNEQFFGPGTRLTVL.

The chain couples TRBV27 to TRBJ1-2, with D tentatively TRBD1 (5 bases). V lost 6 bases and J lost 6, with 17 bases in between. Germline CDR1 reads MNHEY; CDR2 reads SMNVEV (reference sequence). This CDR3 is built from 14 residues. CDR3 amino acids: CASRPTGVTDGYTF. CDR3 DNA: TGTGCCAGCAGACCCACGGGGGTCACGGATGGCTACACCTTC.

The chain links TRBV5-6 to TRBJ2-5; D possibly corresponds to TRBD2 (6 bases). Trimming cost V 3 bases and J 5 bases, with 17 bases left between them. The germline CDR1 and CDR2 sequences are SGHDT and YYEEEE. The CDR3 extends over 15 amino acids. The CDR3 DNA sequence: TGTGCCAGCAGCTGGAGGGCAGGCCTCATGGAGACCCAGTACTTC. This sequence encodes CASSWRAGLMETQYF.

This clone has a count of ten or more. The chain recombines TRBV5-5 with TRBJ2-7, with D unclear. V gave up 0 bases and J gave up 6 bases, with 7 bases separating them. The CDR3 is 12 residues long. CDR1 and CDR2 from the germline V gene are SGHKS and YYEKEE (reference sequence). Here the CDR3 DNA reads TGTGCCAGCAGCTTGGAGACACCCGAGCAGTACTTC. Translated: CASSLETPEQYF. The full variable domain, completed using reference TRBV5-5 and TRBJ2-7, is DAGVTQSPTHLIKTRGQQVTLRCSPISGHKSVSWYQQVLGQGPQFIFQYYEKEERGRGNFPDRFSARQFPNYSSELNVNALLLGDSALYLCASSLETPEQYFGPGTRLTVT.

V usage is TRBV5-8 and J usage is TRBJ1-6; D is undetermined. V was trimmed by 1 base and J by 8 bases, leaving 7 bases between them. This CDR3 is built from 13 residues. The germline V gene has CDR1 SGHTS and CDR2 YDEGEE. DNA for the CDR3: TGTGCCAGCAGCTTGACCCGAGATTCACCCCTCCACTTT. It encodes CASSLTRDSPLHF.

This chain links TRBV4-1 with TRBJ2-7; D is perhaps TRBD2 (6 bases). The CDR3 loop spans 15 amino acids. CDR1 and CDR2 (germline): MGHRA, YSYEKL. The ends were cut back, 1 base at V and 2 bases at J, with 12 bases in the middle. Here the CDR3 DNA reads TGCGCCAGCAGCCAAGTAGGAGGGGCTCCCTACGAGCAGTACTTC. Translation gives CASSQVGGAPYEQYF.

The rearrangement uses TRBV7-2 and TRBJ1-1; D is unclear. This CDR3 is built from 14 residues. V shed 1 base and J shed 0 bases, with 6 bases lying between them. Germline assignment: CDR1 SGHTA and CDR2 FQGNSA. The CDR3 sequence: CASSLGHLNTEAFF. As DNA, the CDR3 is TGTGCCAGCAGCTTAGGACATTTGAACACTGAAGCTTTCTTT.

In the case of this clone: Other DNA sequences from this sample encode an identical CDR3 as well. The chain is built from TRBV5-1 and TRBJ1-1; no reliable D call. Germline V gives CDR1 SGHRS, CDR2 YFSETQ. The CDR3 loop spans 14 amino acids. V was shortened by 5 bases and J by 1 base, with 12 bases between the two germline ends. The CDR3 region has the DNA TGCGCCAGCAGTCCCGATACACAGAACACTGAAGCTTTCTTT. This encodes CASSPDTQNTEAFF.

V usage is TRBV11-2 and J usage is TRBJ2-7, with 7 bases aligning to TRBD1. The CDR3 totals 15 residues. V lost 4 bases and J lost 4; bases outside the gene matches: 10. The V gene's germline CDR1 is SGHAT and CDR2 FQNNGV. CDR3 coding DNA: TGTGCCAGCAGCTCCACCCTAGACAGGGAATACGAGCAGTACTTC. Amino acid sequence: CASSSTLDREYEQYF.

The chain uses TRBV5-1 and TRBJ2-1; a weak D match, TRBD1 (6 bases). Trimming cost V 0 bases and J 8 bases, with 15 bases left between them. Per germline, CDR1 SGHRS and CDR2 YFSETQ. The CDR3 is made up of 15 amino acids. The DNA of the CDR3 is TGCGCCAGCAGCTTGGGGGACATCCTAGGGCATGAGCAGTTCTTC. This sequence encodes CASSLGDILGHEQFF.

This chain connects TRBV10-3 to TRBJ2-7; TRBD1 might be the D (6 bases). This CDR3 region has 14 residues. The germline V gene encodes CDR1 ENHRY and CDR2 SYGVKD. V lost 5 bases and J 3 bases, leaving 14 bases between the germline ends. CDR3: CAISSGTQDYEQYF. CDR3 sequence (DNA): TGTGCCATCAGTTCCGGGACACAAGACTACGAGCAGTACTTC.

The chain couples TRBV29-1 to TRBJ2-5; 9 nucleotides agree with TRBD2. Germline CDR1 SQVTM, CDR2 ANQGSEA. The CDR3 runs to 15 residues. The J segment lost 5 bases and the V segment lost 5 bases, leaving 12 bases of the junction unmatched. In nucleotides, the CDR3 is TGCAGCGTTCCCCCTGGCGGGAGGGCCGGGGAGACCCAGTACTTC. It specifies CSVPPGGRAGETQYF.

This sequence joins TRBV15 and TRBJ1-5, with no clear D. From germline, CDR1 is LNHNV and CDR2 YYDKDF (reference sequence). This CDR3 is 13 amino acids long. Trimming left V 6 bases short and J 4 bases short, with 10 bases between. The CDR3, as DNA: TGTGCCACCAGTGGAGTGCCAAATCAGCCCCAGCATTTT. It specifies CATSGVPNQPQHF.

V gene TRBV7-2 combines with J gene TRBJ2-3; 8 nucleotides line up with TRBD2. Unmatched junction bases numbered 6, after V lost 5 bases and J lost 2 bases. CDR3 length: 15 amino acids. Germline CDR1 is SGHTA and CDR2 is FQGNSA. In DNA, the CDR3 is TGTGCCAGCAGCAAATTAGCGGGACCCACAGATACGCAGTATTTT. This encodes CASSKLAGPTDTQYF.